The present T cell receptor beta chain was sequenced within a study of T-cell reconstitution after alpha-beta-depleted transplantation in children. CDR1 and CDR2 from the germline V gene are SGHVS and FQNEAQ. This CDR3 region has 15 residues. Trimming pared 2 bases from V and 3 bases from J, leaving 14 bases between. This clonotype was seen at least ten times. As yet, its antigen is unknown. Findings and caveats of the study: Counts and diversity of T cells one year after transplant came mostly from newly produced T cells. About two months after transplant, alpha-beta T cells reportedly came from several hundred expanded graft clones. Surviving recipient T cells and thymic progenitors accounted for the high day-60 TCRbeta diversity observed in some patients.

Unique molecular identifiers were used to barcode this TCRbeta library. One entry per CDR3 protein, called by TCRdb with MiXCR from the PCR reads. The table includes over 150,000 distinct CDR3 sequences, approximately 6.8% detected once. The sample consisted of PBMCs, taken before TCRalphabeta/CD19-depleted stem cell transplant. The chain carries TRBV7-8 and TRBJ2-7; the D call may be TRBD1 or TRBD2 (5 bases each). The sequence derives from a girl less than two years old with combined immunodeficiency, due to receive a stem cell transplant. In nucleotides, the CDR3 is TGTGCCAGCAGCTTACTCCCGGGACGGTTCTACGAGCAGTACTTC. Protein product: CASSLLPGRFYEQYF.